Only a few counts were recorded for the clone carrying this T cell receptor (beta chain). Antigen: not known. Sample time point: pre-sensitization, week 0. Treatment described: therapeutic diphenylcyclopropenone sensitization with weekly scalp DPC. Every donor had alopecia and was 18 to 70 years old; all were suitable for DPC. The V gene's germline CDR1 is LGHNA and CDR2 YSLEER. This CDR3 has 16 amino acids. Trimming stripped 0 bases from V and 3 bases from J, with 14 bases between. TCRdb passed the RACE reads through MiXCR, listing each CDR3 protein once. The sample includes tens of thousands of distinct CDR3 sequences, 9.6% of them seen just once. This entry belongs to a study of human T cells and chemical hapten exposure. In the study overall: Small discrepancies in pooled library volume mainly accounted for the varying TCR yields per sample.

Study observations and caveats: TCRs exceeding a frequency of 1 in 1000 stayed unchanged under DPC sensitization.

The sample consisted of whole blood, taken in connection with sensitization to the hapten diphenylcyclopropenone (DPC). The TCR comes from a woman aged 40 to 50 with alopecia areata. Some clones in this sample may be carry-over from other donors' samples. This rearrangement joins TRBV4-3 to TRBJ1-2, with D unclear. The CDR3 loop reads CASSQDYFASYYGYTF. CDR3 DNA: TGCGCCAGCAGCCAAGATTATTTCGCTAGTTACTATGGCTACACCTTC.